The 32 T cell receptor beta chains below were found in one sample sequenced in a study of CD8 T cells in ankylosing spondylitis. One entry per CDR3 protein, called by TCRdb with MiXCR from the 5' RACE reads. The sample shows roughly 68,000 distinct CDR3 sequences, 6% to 8% of them seen only once. Material for sequencing was synovial fluid, either unsorted or a sorted T cell fraction (not recorded which). The source is a male donor with ankylosing spondylitis.

This clonotype was seen repeatedly, ten times or more. This chain connects TRBV11-2 to TRBJ2-1, with TRBD2 as a possible D gene (6 bases). This CDR3 is 13 amino acids long. V was shortened by 7 bases and J by 8 bases, with 15 bases between the two germline ends. Germline assignment: CDR1 SGHAT and CDR2 FQNNGV. The DNA of the CDR3 is TGTGCCAGCACCTCCGGGAGTCTCCATGAGCAGTTCTTC. This translates into CASTSGSLHEQFF.

The rearrangement uses TRBV11-2 and TRBJ2-7, with 15 positions matching TRBD2. This CDR3 has 17 residues. Germline V lookup: CDR1 SGHAT, CDR2 FQNNGV. V was clipped by 0 bases and J by 5 bases; unmatched bases: 5. CDR3 in DNA: TGTGCCAGCAGCTTAGAGGGGACTAGCGGGAGGCTGAACGAGCAGTACTTC. Amino acid sequence: CASSLEGTSGRLNEQYF.

The CDR3 DNA reads TGCAGTGCTAGGTCTAGCGGTTGGGATACGCAGTATTTT. Protein product: CSARSSGWDTQYF. This chain uses TRBV20-1 with TRBJ2-3; 7 bases fit TRBD2. Germline V lookup: CDR1 DFQATT, CDR2 SNEGSKA (reference sequence). There are 13 residues in the CDR3. Germline trimming cut 3 bases from V and 6 bases from J; bases unmatched to any gene: 6.

The genes are TRBV19 and TRBJ2-7; D call uncertain. The germline gives CDR1 LNHDA, CDR2 SQIVND (reference sequence). The V gene lost 10 bases and the J gene lost 0 bases, with 16 bases spanning the gap. The CDR3 has 14 residues. Here the CDR3 DNA reads TGTGCCACCACTGCCACGTCGAGCTCCTACGAGCAGTACTTC. Translation: CATTATSSSYEQYF.

This clonotype was seen a handful of times. The gene calls are TRBV28 and TRBJ1-5; 8 bases are a match to TRBD1. V lost 4 bases and J lost 9; bases outside the gene matches: 8. In germline, CDR1 is MDHEN, CDR2 SYDVKM. The CDR3 totals 14 residues. The CDR3 sequence is CASSSRGPGRPQHF. DNA of the CDR3: TGTGCCAGCAGTTCCAGGGGGCCAGGTCGGCCCCAGCATTTT. Variable domain in full (rest from reference TRBV28 and TRBJ1-5): DVKVTQSSRYLVKRTGEKVFLECVQDMDHENMFWYRQDPGLGLRLIYFSYDVKMKEKGDIPEGYSVSREKKERFSLILESASTNQTSMYLCASSSRGPGRPQHFGDGTRLSIL.

Many counts were recorded for this clonotype. The chain has TRBV25-1 and TRBJ2-3, with D unclear. V lost 5 bases, J lost 3 bases, and 9 bases lay in between. CDR3 length equals 13 residues. From germline, CDR1 is MGHDK and CDR2 SYGVNS. The CDR3 DNA follows: TGTGCCAGCAGTCCTCAAGGGACAGATACGCAGTATTTT. Translation gives CASSPQGTDTQYF.

This clonotype occurred many times. One end of the junction is discordant with germline, which a read error may explain. The rearrangement uses TRBV7-2 and TRBJ2-1, with 7 bases identical to TRBD2. The CDR3 sequence is 14 residues long. Germline values: CDR1 SGHTA, CDR2 FQGNSA. The CDR3 nucleotides read TGTGCCAGCAGGTTAGGGAGGGGAGGGAATGAGCAGTTCTTC. Its translation is CASRLGRGGNEQFF.

This clonotype was found many times. The chain is built from TRBV18 and TRBJ2-7; 7 bases fit TRBD2. This CDR3 has 16 amino acids. The germline CDR1 and CDR2 sequences are KGHSH and LQKENI. Trimming cost V 3 bases and J 3 bases; bases outside gene matches: 11. For the CDR3, the DNA is TGTGCCAGCTCACCCCGGACTAGTCGTCAAAGCTACGAGCAGTACTTC. Protein sequence: CASSPRTSRQSYEQYF.

This chain connects TRBV4-1 to TRBJ2-7; TRBD1 matches at 12 bases. Germline lookup yields CDR1 MGHRA and CDR2 YSYEKL. V shed 4 bases, J shed 7 bases, and the junction held 11 bases outside the gene matches. CDR3 length: 16 amino acids. The CDR3 bases are TGCGCCAGCAGCCGGAACCCGGGACAGGGGGCGGGAGAGCAGTACTTC. Its translation: CASSRNPGQGAGEQYF.

This clonotype has a count of ten or more. The chain joins TRBV7-9 to TRBJ2-2, with 7 bases fitting TRBD1. The length of the CDR3 is 15 residues. Looked up from germline, CDR1 is SEHNR and CDR2 is FQNEAQ (reference sequence). The V segment lost 7 bases and the J segment 5 bases; nucleotides outside the gene matches: 10. This CDR3 is CASTMGQMGTGELFF. The CDR3 region has the DNA TGTGCCAGCACCATGGGACAGATGGGGACCGGGGAGCTGTTTTTT.

In its sample, this clonotype was seen a few times. The V and J genes are TRBV7-8 and TRBJ2-3, with D perhaps matching TRBD2 (6 bases). This CDR3 has 13 residues. Germline CDR1 SGHVS, CDR2 FQNEAQ. V lost 3 bases, J lost 5 bases, and 9 bases lay in between. CDR3 amino acids: CASSFSSVDTQYF. The DNA of the CDR3 is TGTGCCAGCAGCTTTTCTAGCGTAGATACGCAGTATTTT.

The sample holds many counts of this clonotype. The V and J genes are TRBV10-3 and TRBJ2-1; the match to TRBD1 covers 9 bases. CDR1 and CDR2 from the germline V gene are ENHRY and SYGVKD. The CDR3 runs 13 residues. The junction had 6 bases not matched to a gene; V was cut back by 6 bases and J by 9 bases. CDR3 in amino acids: CAISAQGASEQFF. The CDR3 coding sequence is TGTGCCATCAGCGCACAGGGGGCAAGTGAGCAGTTCTTC.

This clonotype was seen many times. This chain joins TRBV20-1 and TRBJ2-1; 10 bases are shared with TRBD2. Germline assignment: CDR1 DFQATT and CDR2 SNEGSKA (reference sequence). The CDR3 contains 15 residues. V shed 0 bases, J shed 7 bases, and the junction held 6 bases outside the gene matches. CDR3 residues: CSARDGLAVTNEQFF. The CDR3 DNA follows: TGCAGTGCTAGAGACGGACTAGCGGTGACTAATGAGCAGTTCTTC.

A few counts support this clonotype. The gene calls are TRBV4-1 and TRBJ2-4; 8 bases fit TRBD1. This CDR3 has 16 amino acids. Looked up from germline, CDR1 is MGHRA and CDR2 is YSYEKL. The J segment lost 4 bases and the V segment lost 0 bases, leaving 5 bases of the junction unmatched. CDR3 in amino acids: CASSQDTGTGKNIQYF. The DNA of the CDR3 is TGCGCCAGCAGCCAAGATACCGGGACAGGTAAAAACATTCAGTACTTC.

This clonotype came up many times. The chain joins TRBV7-2 to TRBJ2-7; D unclear. There are 13 residues in the CDR3. The V gene's germline CDR1 is SGHTA and CDR2 FQGNSA. The V end lost 3 bases, the J end lost 6 bases, and 12 bases lay between the germline ends. This CDR3 reads CASSLSRFGEQYF. The CDR3 region has the DNA TGTGCCAGCAGCTTGTCCCGTTTTGGCGAGCAGTACTTC.

This clonotype was detected only a few times. The chain carries TRBV6-5 and TRBJ1-6, with D possibly being TRBD1 (5 bases). This CDR3 is built from 16 residues. Germline V CDR1 and CDR2: MNHEY, SVGAGI. V shed 2 bases and J shed 5 bases, with 13 bases lying between them. The CDR3 nucleotides are TGTGCCAGCAGTTACCTGGCTGGGACGGATAATTCACCCCTCCACTTT. This translates into CASSYLAGTDNSPLHF.

In this sample, this clonotype turned up many times. This chain joins TRBV7-2 and TRBJ2-1; D not certain. The ends were cut back, 3 bases at V and 3 bases at J, with 6 bases in the middle. The CDR3 is 13 amino acids. Germline CDR1 and CDR2: SGHTA and FQGNSA. CDR3 protein: CASSLGYYNEQFF. CDR3 in DNA: TGTGCCAGCAGCTTGGGGTACTACAATGAGCAGTTCTTC.

This clonotype was recorded a few times. V and J are TRBV20-1 and TRBJ2-1; D call uncertain. The CDR3 sequence is 13 residues long. Per germline, CDR1 DFQATT and CDR2 SNEGSKA (reference sequence). The ends were cut back, 3 bases at V and 4 bases at J, with 10 bases in the middle. The CDR3 DNA follows: TGCAGTGCTAGGGGCTCTACATACAATGAGCAGTTCTTC. This translates into CSARGSTYNEQFF.

The table lists this clonotype with many counts. The chain couples TRBV27 to TRBJ2-5; D may be TRBD2 (5 bases). The CDR3 runs to 15 residues. In germline, CDR1 is MNHEY, CDR2 SMNVEV (reference sequence). V lost 3 bases to trimming and J lost 6 bases, with 17 bases between them. In DNA form, the CDR3 reads TGTGCCAGCAGTTTCGGGATAGAGAGTCGAAAGACCCAGTACTTC. Translation: CASSFGIESRKTQYF.

In its sample, this clonotype was seen many times. The J gene is TRBJ2-2, the V gene TRBV28, with TRBD1 as a possible D gene (6 bases). Germline CDR1 is MDHEN and CDR2 is SYDVKM. The V end lost 8 bases, the J end lost 2 bases, and 9 bases lay between the germline ends. CDR3 size: 13 residues. CDR3 sequence (DNA): TGTGCCAGCGAGGGGACAAACACCGGGGAGCTGTTTTTT. This translates into CASEGTNTGELFF.

V is TRBV11-2 and J is TRBJ1-1; no definite D call. This CDR3 region has 14 residues. Germline V gene data show CDR1 as SGHAT and CDR2 as FQNNGV. Between the trimmed V and J ends, which lost 1 base and 1 base, there was a span of 7 bases. This chain's CDR3 is CASSLGPSNTEAFF. The CDR3 DNA is TGTGCCAGCAGCTTAGGGCCGTCGAACACTGAAGCTTTCTTT.

J is TRBJ2-2 and V is TRBV5-4; 7 nucleotides align to TRBD2. This CDR3 spans 21 amino acids. CDR1 is SGHNT, CDR2 YYREEE, per germline (reference sequence). Trimming cost V 0 bases and J 2 bases; bases outside gene matches: 19. CDR3 in amino acids: CASSLAGGPSGNLINTGELFF. In DNA form, the CDR3 reads TGTGCCAGCAGCTTGGCCGGTGGGCCTAGCGGTAACTTAATTAACACCGGGGAGCTGTTTTTT.

This clonotype has a count of ten or more. This sequence joins TRBV3-1 and TRBJ2-2; D not resolved. The germline gives CDR1 LGHDT, CDR2 YNNKEL (reference sequence). This CDR3 contains 13 residues. V was pared by 3 bases and J by 2 bases, with 4 bases between. CDR3 in DNA: TGTGCCAGCAGCCACCCAAACACCGGGGAGCTGTTTTTT. Amino acid sequence: CASSHPNTGELFF. Supplemented by reference TRBV3-1 and TRBJ2-2, the full variable domain reads DTAVSQTPKYLVTQMGNDKSIKCEQNLGHDTMYWYKQDSKKFLKIMFSYNNKELIINETVPNRFSPKSPDKAHLNLHINSLELGDSAVYFCASSHPNTGELFFGEGSRLTVL.

This clonotype showed up many times. In DNA form, the CDR3 reads TGTGCCAGCAACGCCGGGGTCTACCCCTACGAGCAGTACTTC. This sequence encodes CASNAGVYPYEQYF. This chain joins TRBV28 and TRBJ2-7, with D tentatively TRBD2 (5 bases). The CDR3 consists of 14 residues. Germline V gene sequence: CDR1 MDHEN, CDR2 SYDVKM. V lost 7 bases and J 2 bases, leaving 15 bases between the germline ends. Combining the CDR3 with reference TRBV28 and TRBJ2-7 gives the whole variable domain DVKVTQSSRYLVKRTGEKVFLECVQDMDHENMFWYRQDPGLGLRLIYFSYDVKMKEKGDIPEGYSVSREKKERFSLILESASTNQTSMYLCASNAGVYPYEQYFGPGTRLTVT.

This clonotype was recorded at least ten times. The chain carries TRBV5-4 and TRBJ2-2; D ambiguous. The CDR3 has 17 amino acids. Trimming removed 0 bases from V and 2 bases from J, with 14 bases in between. The germline V gene has CDR1 SGHNT and CDR2 YYREEE (reference sequence). This chain's CDR3 is CASSLAGALRNTGELFF. CDR3 nucleotides: TGTGCCAGCAGCTTGGCTGGCGCACTGCGAAACACCGGGGAGCTGTTTTTT.

The gene calls are TRBV20-1 and TRBJ2-1; D might be TRBD2 (6 bases). Germline-derived CDR1 and CDR2 are DFQATT and SNEGSKA (reference sequence). The CDR3 extends over 14 amino acids. Trimming left V 3 bases short and J 0 bases short, with 9 bases between. CDR3 protein: CSASGSPSYNEQFF. The CDR3 coding sequence is TGCAGTGCTAGCGGGAGCCCCTCCTACAATGAGCAGTTCTTC.

There are many counts of this clonotype. This chain joins TRBV27 and TRBJ2-4; D unresolved. In germline, CDR1 is MNHEY, CDR2 SMNVEV (reference sequence). This CDR3 is built from 15 residues. The ends were cut back, 5 bases at V and 0 bases at J, with 11 bases in the middle. CDR3 bases: TGTGCCAGCAGTGTCATGGCTTCAGCCAAAAACATTCAGTACTTC. Its protein product is CASSVMASAKNIQYF.

This clonotype was observed many times. The chain carries TRBV29-1 and TRBJ2-3; 12 bases fit TRBD2. V dropped 5 bases and J dropped 2; count of bases not matched to a gene: 2. Germline CDR1 is SQVTM and CDR2 is ANQGSEA. CDR3 size: 14 residues. CDR3: CSVRLAGDTDTQYF. CDR3 DNA sequence: TGCAGCGTTCGACTAGCGGGAGACACAGATACGCAGTATTTT.

V usage is TRBV12-3 or TRBV12-4 and J usage is TRBJ2-1; either TRBD1 or TRBD2 may supply D (6 bases each). CDR3 length: 17 residues. V was trimmed by 3 bases and J by 9 bases, leaving 24 bases between them. CDR3 nucleotide sequence: TGTGCCAGCAGTTTCCTCACGGGACCCGGGAGAGGGGGTGAGCAGTTCTTC. Its protein is CASSFLTGPGRGGEQFF.

Many counts were recorded for this clonotype. The chain employs TRBV12-3 or TRBV12-4 and TRBJ1-2; D unresolved. V was pared by 2 bases and J by 2 bases, with 6 bases between. This CDR3 is 13 amino acids long. The CDR3 DNA reads TGTGCCAGCAGTTTACAGGAAAACTATGGCTACACCTTC. This gives the protein CASSLQENYGYTF.

The chain has TRBV15 and TRBJ1-1, with unresolved D. The V gene's germline CDR1 is LNHNV and CDR2 YYDKDF (reference sequence). V lost 0 bases to trimming and J lost 8 bases, with 16 bases between them. The CDR3 contains 15 residues. DNA of the CDR3: TGTGCCACCAGCAGAGATCTAACCCGACGGTACGAAGCTTTCTTT. It specifies CATSRDLTRRYEAFF.

This clonotype occurred a few times. CDR3 sequence: CACQTGRKNIQYF. As DNA, the CDR3 is TGTGCCTGCCAAACAGGGCGAAAAAACATTCAGTACTTC. The V gene is TRBV30, the J gene TRBJ2-4, with D maybe TRBD1 (6 bases). The ends were cut back, 6 bases at V and 4 bases at J, with 13 bases in the middle. Germline lookup yields CDR1 GTSNPN and CDR2 SVGIG (reference sequence). The CDR3 loop spans 13 amino acids.